The 15 T cell receptor beta chains in this list originate from one sample, sequenced in a study of CD8 T cell repertoires and HIV-1 epitope variants. For these TCRs, the target antigens are not known. Profiled with immunoSEQ multiplex PCR; TCRdb holds only in-frame clones, not every one. The sample contains roughly 4,800 clones, roughly 67% of which appear only once. Sequencing used cultured CD8+ T cells derived from PBMCs. Receptors originate from a male donor with HIV.

The chain joins TRBV11-2 to TRBJ2-2; possible D gene TRBD2, 5 bases. Germline V gives CDR1 SGHAT, CDR2 FQNNGV. V was cut by 1 base and J by 5 bases, with 8 bases left in between. The CDR3 loop spans 14 amino acids. CDR3 residues: CASSLARRTGELFF. DNA for the CDR3: TGTGCCAGCAGCTTAGCCCGGAGGACCGGGGAGCTGTTTTTT.

The CDR3: CASSFSWGVTGELFF. Written as DNA, the CDR3 is TGTGCCAGCAGTTTTTCGTGGGGAGTTACCGGGGAGCTGTTTTTT. The V and J genes are TRBV27 and TRBJ2-2; TRBD2 is a possible D gene (5 bases). CDR3 length equals 15 residues. Germline-derived CDR1 and CDR2 are MNHEY and SMNVEV (reference sequence). Between the trimmed V and J ends, which lost 3 bases and 5 bases, there was a span of 13 bases.

The rearrangement uses TRBV19 and TRBJ2-3; D ambiguous. CDR1 is LNHDA, CDR2 SQIVND, per germline (reference sequence). The CDR3 runs 14 residues. V was clipped by 4 bases and J by 3 bases, with 11 bases between them. The CDR3 nucleotides are TGTGCCAGTAGTACCGGGCCCGAAACAGATACGCAGTATTTT. This translates into CASSTGPETDTQYF.

The chain carries TRBV28 and TRBJ2-7; 9 positions agree with TRBD1. Germline values: CDR1 MDHEN, CDR2 SYDVKM. CDR3 length equals 13 residues. V was clipped by 6 bases and J by 5 bases; unmatched bases: 5. In nucleotides, the CDR3 is TGTGCCAGCAGCCGGGACAGGGTAAACGAGCAGTACTTC. It codes for CASSRDRVNEQYF.

V gene TRBV28 combines with J gene TRBJ2-2, with TRBD2 matching over 10 bases. The CDR3 has 18 residues. In germline, CDR1 is MDHEN, CDR2 SYDVKM. Trimming removed 10 bases from V and 3 bases from J; junction bases left unmatched: 17. The CDR3 DNA reads TGTGCCACCTCTGGGCTAGCGGGGGAGACAGACCACACCGGGGAGCTGTTTTTT. This translates into CATSGLAGETDHTGELFF.

The chain is built from TRBV11-2 and TRBJ1-5; TRBD1 matches 7 bases. The CDR3 loop spans 15 amino acids. Looked up from germline, CDR1 is SGHAT and CDR2 is FQNNGV. With 4 bases clipped from V and 2 bases from J, the junction kept 5 bases outside the gene matches. The CDR3 here is CASSSTGNGNQPQHF. The CDR3 DNA is TGTGCCAGCAGCTCGACAGGGAATGGCAATCAGCCCCAGCATTTT.

The chain is built from TRBV19 and TRBJ2-1; TRBD2 might be the D (6 bases). The ends were cut back, 9 bases at V and 8 bases at J, with 14 bases in the middle. Looked up from germline, CDR1 is LNHDA and CDR2 is SQIVND (reference sequence). The CDR3 runs 12 residues. DNA for the CDR3: TGTGCCAGCGGCCGGGGGTTAGATGAGCAGTTCTTC. Translating it yields CASGRGLDEQFF.

This clone showed up just a few times. This chain joins TRBV9 and TRBJ1-2, with 9 bases matching TRBD1. The CDR3 consists of 16 residues. Germline values: CDR1 SGDLS, CDR2 YYNGEE. V was clipped by 4 bases and J by 4 bases; unmatched bases: 11. CDR3 amino acids: CASSQPGTGNGYGYTF. CDR3 nucleotide sequence: TGTGCCAGCAGCCAGCCGGGGACAGGGAATGGCTATGGCTACACCTTC.

This clone was seen only once. The rearrangement joins TRBV28 to TRBJ1-2, with 7 positions matching TRBD1. Germline CDR1 is MDHEN and CDR2 is SYDVKM. The trim removed 5 bases at V and 4 bases at J, leaving 16 bases unmatched. The CDR3 totals 17 residues. CDR3 bases: TGTGCCAGCAGTAACGCCCCACAGGGGAGGGTTATCTATGGCTACACCTTC. It is translated as CASSNAPQGRVIYGYTF.

CDR3 residues: CASSFQTLRTGELFF. As DNA, the CDR3 is TGTGCCAGCAGCTTTCAGACTTTACGCACCGGGGAGCTGTTTTTT. The V call is TRBV7-2, the J call TRBJ2-2; no clear D gene. This CDR3 contains 15 residues. V was pared by 3 bases and J by 4 bases, with 12 bases between. CDR1 SGHTA and CDR2 FQGNSA come from the germline V gene.

The V gene is TRBV5-4, the J gene TRBJ1-5, with 12 bases matching TRBD1. Per the germline V gene, CDR1 is SGHNT and CDR2 is YYREEE (reference sequence). Trimming took 0 bases from V and 4 from J; bases not matched to a gene: 8. There are 18 residues in the CDR3. The CDR3 coding sequence is TGTGCCAGCAGCTTGGTAGCGGGACAGGGGGCAGGGAATCAGCCCCAGCATTTT. This translates into CASSLVAGQGAGNQPQHF.

The gene calls are TRBV9 and TRBJ2-3; possible D gene TRBD2, 6 bases. There are 15 residues in the CDR3. Trimming took 0 bases from V and 1 from J, leaving 9 bases between them. The germline CDR1 and CDR2 sequences are SGDLS and YYNGEE. The chain's CDR3 is CASSVEWGGTDTQYF. DNA of the CDR3: TGTGCCAGCAGCGTAGAGTGGGGGGGCACAGATACGCAGTATTTT.

The J gene is TRBJ2-7, the V gene TRBV5-1; 10 bases match TRBD1. J gave up 5 bases and V 2 bases, and 4 bases lay outside the gene matches. CDR3 length: 14 amino acids. Germline CDR1 SGHRS, CDR2 YFSETQ. CDR3 in DNA: TGCGCCAGCAGCTTATCGACAGGGGGCGACGAGCAGTACTTC. Its protein product is CASSLSTGGDEQYF.

The chain carries TRBV7-9 and TRBJ1-5; 7 positions match TRBD1. With 4 bases clipped from V and 6 bases from J, the junction kept 6 bases outside the gene matches. The CDR3 is 14 residues long. Germline V gives CDR1 SEHNR, CDR2 FQNEAQ (reference sequence). The CDR3 sequence: CASSSRQGGQPQHF. CDR3 coding DNA: TGTGCCAGCAGCTCCCGACAGGGAGGTCAGCCCCAGCATTTT.

This clone was picked up a small number of times. The chain uses TRBV18 and TRBJ1-6, with D uncertain. Germline assignment: CDR1 KGHSH and CDR2 LQKENI. This CDR3 contains 13 residues. V was pared by 2 bases and J by 8 bases, with 7 bases between. The CDR3 is CASSPSLDSPLHF. The CDR3 nucleotides are TGTGCCAGCTCACCATCCTTGGATTCACCCCTCCACTTT.